Shown below are 14 T cell receptor beta chains from a single sample sequenced in a study of blood T cell repertoires in COVID-19 (dated by TCRdb to the early 2020s). Library generation was performed with the immunoSEQ multiplex PCR assay. The table comes from immuneACCESS by way of TCRdb, which keeps in-frame sequences with V and J called. Part of the clones is missing from these tables; in studies checked, under half for an unresolved V gene and the rest for unknown reasons. Across this sample there are about 130,000 clones, with approximately 80% seen only once. Approximately 9.2% of the sample belongs to the ten largest clones. Material for sequencing was PBMCs or T cells enriched from blood (not recorded which). The receptor set was obtained from a man over 45 who had recovered from COVID-19.

The J gene is TRBJ1-4, the V gene TRBV5-1; a weak D match, TRBD1 (6 bases). Germline V CDR1 and CDR2: SGHRS, YFSETQ. V lost 1 base and J 3 bases, leaving 13 bases between the germline ends. This CDR3 comprises 16 residues. In DNA form, the CDR3 reads TGCGCCAGCAGCTTGATCACAGGGCCACCTAATGAAAAACTGTTTTTT. Amino acids: CASSLITGPPNEKLFF.

The chain is built from TRBV3-1 (or the pseudogene TRBV3-2) and TRBJ1-4, with D tentatively TRBD1 (5 bases). The CDR3 loop spans 15 amino acids. Trimming removed 5 bases at V and 8 bases at J, with 18 bases between. The germline gives CDR1 LGHDT, CDR2 YNNKEL (reference sequence). The CDR3, as DNA: TGTGCCAGCAGCGGAGACCGGGGGGGTAAGGAAAAACTGTTTTTT. Translated, it gives CASSGDRGGKEKLFF.

This clone has a single count. This chain uses TRBV3-1 (or the pseudogene TRBV3-2) with TRBJ2-7, with 7 bases aligning to TRBD1. Losses at the gene ends were 2 bases for V and 4 bases for J; bases not matched to a gene: 8. This CDR3 spans 15 amino acids. In germline, CDR1 is LGHDT, CDR2 YNNKEL (reference sequence). The CDR3 loop is CASSQNNRGSYEQYF. The CDR3 DNA follows: TGTGCCAGCAGCCAAAACAACAGGGGCTCGTACGAGCAGTACTTC.

The gene calls are TRBV6-2 or TRBV6-3 and TRBJ1-1, with unresolved D. Trimming shortened V by 2 bases and J by 9 bases, and 10 bases separated the two germline ends. Per the germline V gene, CDR1 is MNHEY and CDR2 is SVGEGT. The CDR3 sequence is 12 residues long. CDR3 nucleotide sequence: TGTGCCAGCAGTTACGTTTCCAGGAAAGCTTTCTTT. Its translation is CASSYVSRKAFF.

This chain links TRBV19 with TRBJ2-2; 8 nucleotides agree with TRBD1. Germline assignment: CDR1 LNHDA and CDR2 SQIVND (reference sequence). Trimming took 0 bases from V and 7 from J; bases not matched to a gene: 7. The length of the CDR3 is 16 residues. CDR3 DNA: TGTGCCAGTAGTATAGACGTCAGGGGGCTTGGCGGGGAGCTGTTTTTT. Its protein is CASSIDVRGLGGELFF.

The chain links TRBV12-3 or TRBV12-4 to TRBJ2-3, with unresolved D. The CDR3 is 13 residues long. Trimming took off 6 bases at V and 6 bases at J, with 13 bases between the two ends. CDR3 sequence: CASSRDSVDTQYF. CDR3 nucleotide sequence: TGTGCCAGCAGCCGCGACTCGGTCGATACGCAGTATTTT.

The chain uses TRBV2 and TRBJ1-2; maybe TRBD1 (6 bases). Germline loops: CDR1 SNHLY, CDR2 FYNNEI. The CDR3 spans 12 residues. Trimming stripped 10 bases from V and 8 bases from J, with 17 bases between. The chain's CDR3 is CAIRLGGQGYTF. The DNA for the CDR3 is TGTGCCATCCGGTTGGGGGGGCAAGGCTACACCTTC.

The chain carries TRBV18 and TRBJ1-1, with D tentatively TRBD1 (5 bases). V was cut by 3 bases and J by 3 bases, with 17 bases left in between. The CDR3 has 16 residues. Germline CDR1 KGHSH, CDR2 LQKENI. The CDR3 region is CASSPAINSGDTEAFF. The DNA of the CDR3 is TGTGCCAGCTCACCGGCCATCAACTCGGGGGACACTGAAGCTTTCTTT. Together with reference TRBV18 and TRBJ1-1, the CDR3 gives the full variable domain: NAGVMQNPRHLVRRRGQEARLRCSPMKGHSHVYWYRQLPEEGLKFMVYLQKENIIDESGMPKERFSAEFPKEGPSILRIQQVVRGDSAAYFCASSPAINSGDTEAFFGQGTRLTVV.

The V gene is TRBV9, the J gene TRBJ1-5, with TRBD1 matching over 7 bases. CDR3 length equals 15 residues. Germline loops: CDR1 SGDLS, CDR2 YYNGEE. V was clipped by 0 bases and J by 7 bases; unmatched bases: 7. The CDR3 protein is CASSVDSRGDQPQHF. Written as DNA, the CDR3 is TGTGCCAGCAGCGTAGACTCCAGGGGGGACCAGCCCCAGCATTTT.

This clone has only a few counts. The chain couples TRBV6-4 to TRBJ1-6, with 7 bases that match TRBD1. The CDR3 spans 15 residues. V lost 2 bases to trimming and J lost 6 bases; unmatched junction nucleotides: 4. Germline loops: CDR1 MRHNA, CDR2 SNTAGT. The CDR3 nucleotides read TGTGCCAGCAGTGACGGTCCAGGGGGTAATTCACCCCTCCACTTT. It codes for CASSDGPGGNSPLHF.

The rearrangement joins TRBV12-5 to TRBJ1-2, with D possibly matching TRBD1 (5 bases). This CDR3 contains 13 residues. The V gene's germline CDR1 is LGHNT and CDR2 FRNRAP. V dropped 2 bases and J dropped 8 bases, with 12 bases sitting between them. CDR3 nucleotides: TGTGCTAGTGGTTTGCTGTGGGGGGACGGCTACACCTTC. Translated: CASGLLWGDGYTF.

The chain links TRBV18 to TRBJ2-6, with D perhaps matching TRBD1 (6 bases). CDR3 length: 17 amino acids. Deletions cut 9 bases from V and 1 base from J, with 19 bases between. Germline V gives CDR1 KGHSH, CDR2 LQKENI. In DNA, the CDR3 is TGTGCCAGTCGTCACTTCAGGGGCGAATCTGGGGCCAACGTCCTGACTTTC. Its protein is CASRHFRGESGANVLTF.

Only a few counts were recorded for this clone. At one end, the junction sequence differs from germline, possibly due to a read error. This chain connects TRBV7-7 to TRBJ2-7; TRBD1 matches at 10 bases. CDR1 and CDR2 from the germline V gene are SSHAT and FNYEAQ (reference sequence). The CDR3 loop spans 15 amino acids. CDR3 in amino acids: CASSLGTGAQDEQYF. DNA for the CDR3: TGTGCTAGCAGCTTGGGGACAGGGGCCCAGGACGAGCAGTACTTC. The variable domain in full, completed from reference TRBV7-7 and TRBJ2-7, reads GAGVSQSPRYKVTKRGQDVTLRCDPISSHATLYWYQQALGQGPEFLTYFNYEAQPDKSGLPSDRFSAERPEGSISTLTIQRTEQRDSAMYRCASSLGTGAQDEQYFGPGTRLTVT.

This clone was counted a few times. The V call is TRBV27, the J call TRBJ2-7; 9 bases line up with TRBD1. Germline loops: CDR1 MNHEY, CDR2 SMNVEV (reference sequence). There are 14 residues in the CDR3. Trimming cost V 5 bases and J 5 bases; bases outside gene matches: 7. CDR3 amino acids: CASSPGTGNNEQYF. In DNA, the CDR3 is TGTGCCAGCAGTCCCGGGACAGGGAACAACGAGCAGTACTTC.